This paragraph covers one T cell receptor (beta chain) sequence. The clone's antigen remains unknown. Base qualities are not recorded, but no much larger clone differs from it by a single base. This sample is drawn from a study of massively parallel sequencing of T cell beta chains (dated by TCRdb to the late 2000s). Study-wide context: Using 5'-RACE, Illumina short-read sequencing and a dedicated short-read assembly strategy, the study profiled the diversity of human TCR beta CDR3 in peripheral blood.

The donor pool was composed of about 380 males and 170 females, all aged roughly 18 to 40 years. From approximately 160 liters of pooled peripheral blood, peripheral leukocyte polyA+ RNA was isolated. The starting material was a commercial mRNA preparation from normal human peripheral blood leukocytes pooled from around 550 individuals. The run used an Illumina Genome Analyzer II. A RACE product of about 520 bp was obtained after two rounds of nested PCR with TRBC1/TRBC2-specific primers and was gel-purified. First-strand cDNA was made with a TRBC-specific primer plus a template-switching oligonucleotide, which provided a 5' anchor for RACE. The RACE amplicon was too long for direct short-read sequencing, so it was concatemerized by ligation and sheared by sonication. PAGE was used to isolate a size fraction of 100 to 300 bp, and that fraction then underwent shotgun sequencing on the Illumina platform. Separate runs on an Illumina GAII yielded 18.8 million 36-nt reads and 21.7 million 50-nt single-end reads. Turning to the authors' computational methods: iSSAKE, run with parameters -m 15, -o 2 and -r 0.7, was used to assemble the pooled 40 million to 50 million reads. Seeds for the de novo CDR3 beta assemblies came from reads aligning to the ends of Ensembl TRBV gene predictions that carried unmatched junctional bases. Clonotype abundance was estimated from the number of matching assembled contigs rather than from raw read depth. Of the assembled clonotypes, some 2,100 (roughly 6%) had in-frame stop codons and were removed, leaving about 35,000 productive clonotypes. Of the roughly 300 unique TCR sequences obtained by Sanger sequencing of cloned RACE products, around 69% were also present in the Illumina assembly. TCRdb reprocessing: public reads trimmed at Q25 with fastp, clones called with MiXCR, in-frame beta chains kept. Each entry is one CDR3 protein sequence, shown with its most common DNA and genes. TCRdb, not the authors, supplied the V and J calls. The sample data list roughly 4,000 distinct CDR3 sequences, and around 40% of these were observed just once. The ten largest account for roughly 2.9% of the sample.

The full study reports these points: Because the RNA was pooled from many donors, population-average clonotype abundance rather than any individual repertoire is reflected in the results. In subsampling, clonotype counts increased linearly with read number, which indicated that sequencing depth was far from saturation. Preferential PCR amplification of some TRBV and TRBJ sequences may have skewed the reported gene usage frequencies. CDR3 beta length spanned 21 to 81 nucleotides, with a peak at 45 nucleotides. A unique TRBV gene could be assigned to only roughly 23,000 (67.4%) of the clonotypes. A single sequence read supported most clonotypes (about 70% of the roughly 35,000), and this single-read support could in principle inflate apparent diversity. Among roughly 35,000 distinct clonotypes, 50% to 75% of clonotypes but only approximately 20% of assemblies were accounted for by single-copy clonotypes.

Sequences were obtained from commercial RNA from peripheral blood pooled from many donors. This clonotype was sampled from a pool of human donors in good health; the sample was commercial RNA pooled from many donors.

Read as DNA, the sequence is TGTGCCAGCAGCCAAACTAGCGGTCGAAGCCAGTTCTTC. It specifies CASSQTSGRSQFF. The sequence is built from TRBV4-2 and TRBJ2-1, with 8 junctional bases fitting TRBD2. Germline trimming amounts to 2 bases on V and 13 bases on J, with 7 as the count of junction bases outside the gene matches. Taken from cysteine to phenylalanine, the CDR3 has 13 residues. Only the CDR3 DNA stays, 39 bases, in frame from base 1. In the germline V gene, CDR1 corresponds to LGHNA and CDR2 to YNFKEQ.